The TCR beta chain under discussion was sequenced for a study of blood T cell repertoires in COVID-19. Study summary: Sources were T cells, B-cell-depleted T cells, or PBMCs; the material itself was cDNA or gDNA.

This CDR3 comprises 16 residues. Trimming took 1 base from V and 4 from J, leaving 16 bases between them. The germline V gene has CDR1 SEHNR and CDR2 FQNEAQ (reference sequence). Authors' processing steps: Estimation of nucleated cell counts relied on the amplification of reference gene primers. The method was immunoSEQ multiplex PCR; TCRdb's version includes in-frame clones alone and lacks a portion of them. For V, J and clone size, that table is used; D and trimming come from the DNA. In the table there are about 220,000 clones, around 88% of which are singletons. Ages ranged from 18 to 89 years, with residence in fewer than 25 US areas.

The sequence derives from a woman in her forties or fifties with acute COVID-19. The specimen was PBMCs or T cells enriched from blood (not recorded which). The chain employs TRBV7-9 and TRBJ1-1; D is perhaps TRBD1 (5 bases). DNA for the CDR3: TGTGCCAGCAGCTTAGAATTGGGGCCCCCGTTCACTGAAGCTTTCTTT. Its protein product is CASSLELGPPFTEAFF.